These 11 T cell receptor beta chains came from one sample sequenced in a study of blood T cells in healthy people across ages. A J-beta primer mix and a sample-barcoded 5' primer were used in a second PCR of about 7 to 12 cycles. MiXCR, run by TCRdb on the 5' RACE reads, gives a single entry per CDR3 protein. The sample includes over 950,000 distinct CDR3 sequences, under 40% seen only once; the top ten take less than 15%. Sequencing was done on a sample of blood. These receptors originate from a man in his late teens or twenties in good health.

V is TRBV7-2 and J is TRBJ2-1, with D possibly being TRBD2 (5 bases). The CDR3 runs to 16 residues. Trimming took 2 bases from V and 0 from J, leaving 11 bases between them. The germline V gene encodes CDR1 SGHTA and CDR2 FQGNSA. CDR3 coding DNA: TGTGCCAGCAGCTTACGAGGGCTCGGCTCCTACAATGAGCAGTTCTTC. It codes for CASSLRGLGSYNEQFF.

Notes on this clonotype: A read error may account for a junction end that differs from germline. This sequence joins TRBV4-3 and TRBJ1-1; D is perhaps TRBD1 (5 bases). This CDR3 contains 15 residues. Germline V gives CDR1 LGHNA, CDR2 YSLEER. CDR3 sequence: CASGQDGQKNTEAFF. Written as DNA, the CDR3 is TGCGCCAGCGGCCAAGACGGACAAAAGAACACTGAAGCTTTCTTT.

In this sample, this clonotype turned up a few times. Written as DNA, the CDR3 is TGTGCCAGCAGTGACCCGGGACAGGGGTTAGACTATGGCTACACCTTC. Translation: CASSDPGQGLDYGYTF. This sequence joins TRBV6-1 and TRBJ1-2, with TRBD1 matching over 10 bases. This CDR3 region has 16 residues. J was trimmed by 3 bases and V by 3 bases; bases with no gene match: 7. Germline V lookup: CDR1 MNHNS, CDR2 SASEGT.

This clonotype was found a few times. The gene calls are TRBV3-1 and TRBJ1-2; D might be TRBD1 (6 bases). The CDR3 is made up of 14 amino acids. The V and J ends lost 10 bases and 3 bases respectively, with 18 bases between them. Germline CDR1 is LGHDT and CDR2 is YNNKEL (reference sequence). This CDR3 reads CATDSGTTYYGYTF. The CDR3 region has the DNA TGTGCCACCGATTCCGGGACAACCTACTATGGCTACACCTTC.

The J gene is TRBJ2-7, the V gene TRBV7-2, with D perhaps matching TRBD2 (5 bases). Germline V gives CDR1 SGHTA, CDR2 FQGNSA. Trimming pared 5 bases from V and 0 bases from J, leaving 11 bases between. The CDR3 is 14 residues long. The CDR3 here is CASSPAEVSYEQYF. The CDR3, as DNA: TGTGCCAGCAGCCCGGCGGAGGTCTCCTACGAGCAGTACTTC.

The chain joins TRBV6-5 to TRBJ1-3; 7 bases match TRBD1. V lost 5 bases, J lost 7 bases, and 8 bases stayed unmatched. This CDR3 comprises 14 residues. Germline V gene sequence: CDR1 MNHEY, CDR2 SVGAGI. CDR3 region: CASSPGTVQNTIYF. The CDR3 DNA follows: TGTGCCAGCAGTCCCGGGACAGTACAGAACACCATATATTTT.

V usage is TRBV20-1 and J usage is TRBJ1-1; the D gene is possibly TRBD1 (5 bases). CDR3 length equals 13 residues. Germline CDR1 DFQATT, CDR2 SNEGSKA (reference sequence). The V gene lost 7 bases and the J gene lost 0 bases, with 12 bases spanning the gap. This CDR3 reads CSGYSTVNTEAFF. The CDR3 DNA follows: TGCAGTGGATATTCGACAGTGAACACTGAAGCTTTCTTT.

A note on this clonotype: A read error may explain this, as a much larger clone is one base away. J is TRBJ2-7 and V is TRBV10-3; 9 bases are shared with TRBD2. V lost 4 bases, J lost 10 bases, and 14 bases stayed unmatched. CDR1 is ENHRY, CDR2 SYGVKD, per germline. The CDR3 extends over 15 amino acids. The chain's CDR3 is CAISAQRGDSEAQYF. CDR3 nucleotide sequence: TGTGCCATCAGTGCCCAGCGGGGGGATTCAGAGGCCCAGTACTTC.

Concerning this clonotype itself: The junction does not match germline at one end; this may be a read error. V gene TRBV12-3 or TRBV12-4 combines with J gene TRBJ2-4; D is possibly TRBD2 (5 bases). TRBJ2-7 explains the end of the DNA better; the J call may be wrong. The CDR3 extends over 14 amino acids. The CDR3 nucleotides read TGTGCCGGCAGTTTAAGGACTCGCTCCTACGAGCAGTACTTC. Translating gives CAGSLRTRSYEQYF.

This clonotype was recorded a few times. This chain links TRBV20-1 with TRBJ2-2; D ambiguous. The V and J ends lost 5 bases and 0 bases respectively, with 10 bases between them. Germline CDR1 and CDR2: DFQATT and SNEGSKA (reference sequence). The CDR3 has 14 amino acids. CDR3 residues: CSAVGGSNTGELFF. The CDR3 bases are TGCAGTGCTGTCGGCGGCTCGAACACCGGGGAGCTGTTTTTT.

This clonotype appeared a few times. V and J are TRBV5-1 and TRBJ1-1, with D unresolved. The ends were cut back, 0 bases at V and 6 bases at J, with 15 bases in the middle. Germline CDR1 SGHRS, CDR2 YFSETQ. The CDR3 is made up of 15 amino acids. This chain's CDR3 is CASSLGSRITAEAFF. In DNA form, the CDR3 reads TGCGCCAGCAGCTTGGGGAGCAGGATTACAGCTGAAGCTTTCTTT.